One sample yielded the 5 T cell receptor beta chains listed below, sequenced in a study of blood T cell repertoires in COVID-19. Sequencing was performed with immunoSEQ multiplex PCR; in TCRdb, only in-frame clones are kept and a portion is missing. This table holds 150,000 to 200,000 clones, 70% to 90% found once. Sequenced material: peripheral blood. Receptors were obtained from a man aged 18 to 29 who had recovered from COVID-19.

This chain joins TRBV6-1 and TRBJ2-2; 10 nucleotides align to TRBD1. This CDR3 comprises 14 residues. From germline, CDR1 is MNHNS and CDR2 SASEGT. J was trimmed by 6 bases and V by 5 bases; bases with no gene match: 3. The CDR3 reads CASSTGQGAGELFF. The CDR3 bases are TGTGCCAGCAGTACTGGACAGGGGGCCGGGGAGCTGTTTTTT.

The chain has TRBV19 and TRBJ2-7, with no clear D. Trimming removed 1 base from V and 0 bases from J, with 4 bases in between. The CDR3 is made up of 13 amino acids. Germline V gene sequence: CDR1 LNHDA, CDR2 SQIVND (reference sequence). CDR3 in amino acids: CASSIGASYEQYF. The CDR3 DNA follows: TGTGCCAGTAGTATAGGGGCCTCCTACGAGCAGTACTTC.

The J gene is TRBJ2-1, the V gene TRBV7-2; 8 bases align to TRBD2. V gave up 5 bases and J gave up 0 bases; unmatched junction bases: 12. The CDR3 loop spans 18 amino acids. CDR1 SGHTA and CDR2 FQGNSA come from the germline V gene. CDR3 sequence reads: CASSQPRPGGSSYNEQFF. The CDR3 region has the DNA TGTGCCAGCAGCCAACCCCGCCCGGGGGGGAGCTCCTACAATGAGCAGTTCTTC.

The J gene is TRBJ2-1, the V gene TRBV4-1; 7 bases are a match to TRBD2. V dropped 6 bases and J dropped 6; count of bases not matched to a gene: 8. CDR3 length: 14 amino acids. Germline CDR1 and CDR2: MGHRA and YSYEKL. The CDR3 DNA follows: TGCGCCAGCAGGTGGCGGGAGTGGTTCAATGAGCAGTTCTTC. Translation: CASRWREWFNEQFF.

This chain links TRBV7-2 with TRBJ2-7; D is possibly TRBD2 (6 bases). Germline loops: CDR1 SGHTA, CDR2 FQGNSA. Trimming stripped 0 bases from V and 4 bases from J, with 10 bases between. The CDR3 contains 14 residues. Here the CDR3 reads CASSLAGLAYEQYF. CDR3 in DNA: TGTGCCAGCAGCTTAGCTGGGCTAGCGTACGAGCAGTACTTC. Full variable domain (rest looked up from reference TRBV7-2 and TRBJ2-7): GAGVSQSPSNKVTEKGKDVELRCDPISGHTALYWYRQSLGQGLEFLIYFQGNSAPDKSGLPSDRFSAERTGGSVSTLTIQRTQQEDSAVYLCASSLAGLAYEQYFGPGTRLTVT.